This TCR beta chain was recovered during a study of blood T cell repertoires in COVID-19 (dated by TCRdb to about 2020). For the study in its entirety: Samples covering the acute and convalescent phases of COVID-19 were provided by collaborators in the United States, Italy and Spain. Deeply sampled blood TCRbeta repertoires from subjects exposed to, actively infected with, or recovered from COVID-19 were included in the dataset. Where HLA class I and class II types were available, the types were taken from metadata supplied by the sample provider, not from assay-based typing. The samples were drawn from the first 160 participants of the ongoing ImmuneRACE study and from over a thousand subjects provided by 6 global collaborators. The repertoires were released in a freely available public database intended as a resource for research on the immune response to SARS-CoV-2. The material from the prospective study consisted of cDNA or gDNA derived from T cells, B-cell-depleted T cells, or PBMCs. The sample metadata nearly always contained a de-identified subject ID, COVID-19 status, age in years and sex.

The CDR3 sequence holds 15 residues, the cysteine and phenylalanine included. This entry keeps only the CDR3 DNA: 45 bases, framed from base 1. For CDR1 and CDR2, the germline V gene lists KGHSH and LQKENI. Cut back by 3 bases and 3 bases, the V and J ends lie 14 bases apart. The immunoSEQ Assay, a bias-controlled multiplex PCR, was used to amplify TCRbeta CDR3 regions from genomic DNA. As for the authors' bioinformatics: The number of nucleated cells in each sample was estimated by amplification of reference gene primers within the assay. To quantify the absolute abundance of each unique TCRbeta CDR3 rearrangement, sequence reads were collapsed and filtered. For each sample, productive Simpson clonality was calculated by taking the square root of Simpson's diversity index across productive rearrangements. The table comes from immuneACCESS by way of TCRdb, which keeps in-frame sequences with V and J called. Part of the clones is missing from these tables; in studies checked, under half for an unresolved V gene and the rest for unknown reasons. That table is the source of V, J and clone size, and D and trimming were worked out from the DNA. The table for this sample lists around 400,000 clones; just over 90% of them were counted only once. The ten biggest clones cover around 0.86% of the sample.

On the study overall, not on this receptor specifically: Clinical and demographic metadata were provided uncurated, with the amount varying by source and participant.

This clone was seen a handful of times. This clone's antigen is unknown. Nothing much larger sits one base from this clone, and base qualities are not available. Enrolling through a virtual design, the prospective study's participants ranged in age from roughly 18 to 95 years and lived across some 22 United States geographic areas. In the prospective study, cohorts were assigned on the basis of participant-reported clinical history obtained from a screening survey and a study questionnaire. Exposed participants had been in contact, within 2 weeks of entering the study, with a person who had a PCR-confirmed or clinician-diagnosed case of COVID-19. Each participant in the prospective study had whole blood, serum and a nasopharyngeal or oropharyngeal swab collected by mobile phlebotomists. Additional blood draws and questionnaires over an approximately 2-month period could optionally be provided by prospective study participants. Prospective study blood samples were shipped either frozen or at room temperature before DNA extraction.

The sequence was collected from a woman in her forties who had been exposed to COVID-19. The chain is assembled from TRBV18 and TRBJ1-1, with the D gene uncertain. The sequenced sample was PBMCs or T cells enriched from blood (not recorded which). The CDR3 amino acid sequence is: CASSPYGGVYTEAFF. The DNA is as follows: TGTGCCAGCTCACCCTACGGTGGTGTGTACACTGAAGCTTTCTTT.